Shown below are 20 T cell receptor beta chains from a single sample sequenced in a study of cytomegalovirus exposure and HLA in healthy donors (TCRdb year 2017). Library creation used the immunoSEQ multiplex PCR assay. Sourced from immuneACCESS, this table was stored by TCRdb with only in-frame sequences that have V and J called. A share of the clones is absent; for the studies checked, an unresolved V gene accounts for under half, and the remainder has no known explanation. This sample comprises around 200,000 clones, about 80% of them detected only once. The ten largest clones take up 2.5% to 3% of the sample. The sequenced material came from PBMCs. The receptors derive from a woman aged 18-35 years in good health and CMV-seropositive.

The CDR3, as DNA: TGTGCCAGCAGGGACAGGGGTAGCACAGATACGCAGTATTTT. Protein: CASRDRGSTDTQYF. This chain connects TRBV11-2 to TRBJ2-3; 9 positions match TRBD1. Per germline, CDR1 SGHAT and CDR2 FQNNGV. V lost 6 bases, J lost 0 bases, and 1 base stayed unmatched. This CDR3 has 14 amino acids.

The sample holds a few counts of this clone. The chain combines TRBV7-2 with TRBJ2-7; TRBD2 might be the D (5 bases). Trimming took 1 base from V and 7 from J, leaving 14 bases between them. This CDR3 has 14 amino acids. Germline V gene data show CDR1 as SGHTA and CDR2 as FQGNSA. This CDR3 reads CASSLVGAGGEQYF. The CDR3 DNA reads TGTGCCAGCAGCTTAGTGGGAGCCGGCGGGGAGCAGTACTTC.

This chain uses TRBV4-3 with TRBJ1-2, with 8 bases that match TRBD1. Per germline, CDR1 LGHNA and CDR2 YSLEER. CDR3 length: 16 residues. V lost 4 bases, J lost 5 bases, and 12 bases stayed unmatched. CDR3 nucleotide sequence: TGCGCCAGCAGCCCAAACTCAGGGGGCGTAGCATATGGCTACACCTTC. As protein: CASSPNSGGVAYGYTF.

Only one count was recorded for this clone. V and J are TRBV5-5 and TRBJ2-7; unclear D gene. The germline V gene has CDR1 SGHKS and CDR2 YYEKEE (reference sequence). The CDR3 loop spans 14 amino acids. V dropped 5 bases and J dropped 2 bases, with 14 bases sitting between them. CDR3 region: CASRKTTLAYEQYF. DNA of the CDR3: TGTGCCAGCAGAAAGACAACCCTGGCCTACGAGCAGTACTTC. The full variable domain, with the rest looked up from reference TRBV5-5 and TRBJ2-7, is DAGVTQSPTHLIKTRGQQVTLRCSPISGHKSVSWYQQVLGQGPQFIFQYYEKEERGRGNFPDRFSARQFPNYSSELNVNALLLGDSALYLCASRKTTLAYEQYFGPGTRLTVT.

This rearrangement joins TRBV2 to TRBJ1-4; a weak D match, TRBD1 (6 bases). CDR1 and CDR2 (germline): SNHLY, FYNNEI. Trimming cost V 0 bases and J 4 bases, with 12 bases left between them. There are 16 residues in the CDR3. The CDR3 region has the DNA TGTGCCAGCAGTGAAGCGCTGGACAGCTTTAATGAAAAACTGTTTTTT. This sequence encodes CASSEALDSFNEKLFF. The full variable domain, rest sourced from reference TRBV2 and TRBJ1-4, is EPEVTQTPSHQVTQMGQEVILRCVPISNHLYFYWYRQILGQKVEFLVSFYNNEISEKSEIFDDQFSVERPDGSNFTLKIRSTKLEDSAMYFCASSEALDSFNEKLFFGSGTQLSVL.

The chain is built from TRBV5-8 and TRBJ2-5; 7 bases line up with TRBD1. CDR3 length: 15 residues. Germline V gives CDR1 SGHTS, CDR2 YDEGEE. V trimming: 3 bases; J trimming: 2 bases; junction bases outside the gene matches: 7. The CDR3, as DNA: TGTGCCAGCAGCTCACAGGGGATGGTACAAGAGACCCAGTACTTC. Its translation: CASSSQGMVQETQYF.

The chain carries TRBV13 and TRBJ1-1; D is unresolved. V shed 3 bases and J shed 7 bases, with 6 bases lying between them. This CDR3 is built from 11 residues. Per germline, CDR1 PRHDT and CDR2 FYEKMQ (reference sequence). The CDR3 here is CASSLGSEAFF. CDR3 sequence (DNA): TGTGCCAGCAGCTTGGGCAGTGAAGCTTTCTTT.

The chain recombines TRBV5-1 with TRBJ2-7; 9 nucleotides agree with TRBD1. The germline CDR1 and CDR2 sequences are SGHRS and YFSETQ. Germline trimming cut 6 bases from V and 6 bases from J; bases unmatched to any gene: 16. The CDR3 consists of 16 residues. The CDR3 DNA reads TGCGCCAGCATTTGGGGGCCAAACAGGGGGCGCGGCGAGCAGTACTTC. Its protein is CASIWGPNRGRGEQYF.

The rearrangement uses TRBV10-3 and TRBJ2-1, with TRBD2 matching 13 bases. CDR1 and CDR2 (germline): ENHRY, SYGVKD. The CDR3 is 16 residues long. J gave up 8 bases and V 4 bases, and 8 bases lay outside the gene matches. CDR3 loop: CAISAKTSGGADEQFF. CDR3 DNA sequence: TGTGCCATCAGTGCAAAAACTAGCGGGGGGGCCGATGAGCAGTTCTTC.

V usage is TRBV7-8 and J usage is TRBJ2-3, with 7 positions matching TRBD2. Germline CDR1 and CDR2: SGHVS and FQNEAQ. V was clipped by 5 bases and J by 1 base; unmatched bases: 0. The CDR3 is made up of 13 amino acids. The CDR3 coding sequence is TGTGCCAGCAGCGGGGGGGGCACAGATACGCAGTATTTT. This codes for CASSGGGTDTQYF.

This chain links TRBV6-6 with TRBJ2-7; TRBD2 matches 9 bases. Germline CDR1 MNHNY, CDR2 SVGAGI (reference sequence). The CDR3 totals 14 residues. The ends lost 10 bases at V and 4 bases at J; junction bases unmatched: 11. This CDR3 is CATNSGGSIYEQYF. CDR3 DNA: TGTGCCACGAACAGCGGGGGGAGCATTTACGAGCAGTACTTC.

The chain joins TRBV29-1 to TRBJ2-5, with TRBD2 identical over 7 bases. Germline lookup yields CDR1 SQVTM and CDR2 ANQGSEA. This CDR3 region has 13 residues. V shed 4 bases and J 1 base; nucleotides not matched to a gene: 3. In DNA, the CDR3 is TGCAGCGTTGGAGCTAGCGGCCAAGAGACCCAGTACTTC. Its translation: CSVGASGQETQYF.

This clone was observed a single time. The chain carries TRBV7-3 and TRBJ2-5, with 10 bases that match TRBD2. Unmatched junction bases numbered 7, after V lost 5 bases and J lost 4 bases. This CDR3 region has 15 residues. Germline CDR1 is SGHTA and CDR2 is FQGTGA. Written as DNA, the CDR3 is TGTGCCAGCAGCCTTAGCGGGGGGCGGGGAGAGACCCAGTACTTC. Amino acid sequence: CASSLSGGRGETQYF.

This chain connects TRBV19 to TRBJ2-7; 9 bases are a match to TRBD1. Per germline, CDR1 LNHDA and CDR2 SQIVND (reference sequence). The V segment lost 5 bases and the J segment 1 base; nucleotides outside the gene matches: 3. This CDR3 has 14 residues. The CDR3 here is CASSWTGESYEQYF. The CDR3 nucleotides are TGTGCCAGTAGTTGGACAGGGGAATCCTACGAGCAGTACTTC.

This sequence joins TRBV5-1 and TRBJ1-1; D unresolved. V dropped 0 bases and J dropped 8 bases, with 8 bases sitting between them. This CDR3 region has 12 residues. The germline CDR1 and CDR2 sequences are SGHRS and YFSETQ. CDR3 DNA: TGCGCCAGCAGCTTGGTTGGCAGAGAAGCTTTCTTT. Translation gives CASSLVGREAFF.

The chain carries TRBV19 and TRBJ1-2, with 7 bases aligning to TRBD1. This CDR3 is built from 17 residues. Germline V gene sequence: CDR1 LNHDA, CDR2 SQIVND (reference sequence). The trim removed 4 bases at V and 1 base at J, leaving 12 bases unmatched. Here the CDR3 DNA reads TGTGCCAGTAGTACCTCGACAGGGTATTCGCTTAACTATGGCTACACCTTC. It yields the protein CASSTSTGYSLNYGYTF.

This clone showed up just once. This chain joins TRBV5-8 and TRBJ1-2; tentatively, D is TRBD1 (5 bases). CDR3 length equals 15 residues. Germline V gene data show CDR1 as SGHTS and CDR2 as YDEGEE. V was clipped by 1 base and J by 4 bases, with 14 bases between them. CDR3 region: CASSLTSGTVYGYTF. The CDR3 coding sequence is TGTGCCAGCAGCTTGACAAGCGGGACGGTCTATGGCTACACCTTC.

The V call is TRBV10-1, the J call TRBJ2-7; maybe TRBD1 (5 bases). The ends were cut back, 5 bases at V and 2 bases at J, with 22 bases in the middle. Looked up from germline, CDR1 is WNHNN and CDR2 is SYGVQD (reference sequence). This CDR3 spans 17 amino acids. This CDR3 reads CASSLRPPDSRPYEQYF. CDR3 sequence (DNA): TGCGCCAGCAGTCTCCGACCCCCAGACAGTCGACCCTACGAGCAGTACTTC.

This rearrangement joins TRBV7-2 to TRBJ1-4; possibly TRBD1 for D (6 bases). The CDR3 extends over 15 amino acids. Trimming removed 5 bases from V and 7 bases from J, with 17 bases in between. Germline V gives CDR1 SGHTA, CDR2 FQGNSA. In DNA, the CDR3 is TGTGCCAGCAGCGAGAGACAGGCTGCTATTGAAAAACTGTTTTTT. It specifies CASSERQAAIEKLFF.

This clone was seen once. The rearrangement joins TRBV19 to TRBJ1-5; D not resolved. The CDR3 spans 14 residues. Trimming removed 7 bases at V and 0 bases at J, with 10 bases between. The germline V gene has CDR1 LNHDA and CDR2 SQIVND (reference sequence). Here the CDR3 DNA reads TGTGCCAGTAACGGGGAGGGTAGCAATCAGCCCCAGCATTTT. Protein product: CASNGEGSNQPQHF.